The text below deals with one TCR beta chain. Its antigen is still unknown. This entry belongs to a study of blood T cells in healthy people across ages. Study-wide points: Comparison with aged donors showed that long-lived donors had more naive CD4+ cells and higher diversity. A roughly linear fall in TCR beta diversity per million T cells was seen with increasing age.

The second PCR ran roughly 7 to 12 cycles with a sample-barcoded 5' primer and J-beta primers. One entry per CDR3 protein results from TCRdb running MiXCR on the 5' RACE reads. The sample records 870,000 or so distinct CDR3 sequences, about 28% being singletons. CDR1 is SGHTA and CDR2 is FQGTGA in the germline V gene. There are 15 residues in the CDR3. V was trimmed by 2 bases and J by 6 bases, leaving 14 bases between them. This chain connects TRBV7-3 to TRBJ2-1; perhaps TRBD2 as D (5 bases). The sample comprised blood. This receptor was taken from an elderly woman in good health. The CDR3 DNA reads TGTGCCAGCAGCTTAGTACCTACTAGTCCCAATGAGCAGTTCTTC. As protein: CASSLVPTSPNEQFF.